The rows below give T cell receptor beta chains drawn from one sample of a study of early T cells in non-severe SARS-CoV-2 infection. TCRdb passed the 5' RACE reads through MiXCR, listing each CDR3 protein once. The sample shows roughly 70,000 distinct CDR3 sequences, about 13% of them seen only once. Sequenced: whole blood. The receptor source for this set is an adult who was a healthcare worker with PCR-confirmed SARS-CoV-2 infection or an uninfected control (not recorded which). The CDR3 runs from the conserved cysteine through the conserved F or W. Each record gives: V gene, J gene, CDR3 protein.

TRBV19	TRBJ1-4	CASQGGTRNEKLFF
TRBV11-2	TRBJ2-1	CASSLSGLAGGRRRYNEQFF
TRBV7-6	TRBJ2-5	CASSLAVATGEETQYF
TRBV3-1	TRBJ2-7	CASSQQNEQYF
TRBV9	TRBJ2-2	CASTGGRAGGELFF
TRBV6-6	TRBJ2-3	CASSRRLATDTQYF
TRBV10-1	TRBJ1-3	CASSERGGSGNTIYF
TRBV6-1	TRBJ1-6	CASHSGTGGYNSPLHF
TRBV14	TRBJ2-7	CASSQVYEQYF
TRBV5-1	TRBJ2-2	CASSPHGRSTGELFF
TRBV5-1	TRBJ2-5	CASSLRRQETQYF
TRBV20-1	TRBJ2-2	CSARVGTGSTGELFF
TRBV9	TRBJ2-7	CASSYGQGSYEQYF
TRBV5-1	TRBJ1-2	CASSLGSGAGDYGYTF
TRBV12-3/TRBV12-4	TRBJ2-1	CASSRPASGSLNEQFF
TRBV29-1	TRBJ2-5	CSVRDSETQYF
TRBV18	TRBJ2-5	CASSPTGRETQYF
TRBV6-5	TRBJ2-2	CASSKETGELFF
TRBV5-1	TRBJ2-7	CASSSGLAGNYEQYF
TRBV5-1	TRBJ1-2	CASSRTGTGEGYTF
TRBV5-1	TRBJ1-6	CASSFAQNNSPLHF
TRBV29-1	TRBJ2-3	CSVEQGAGDTQYF
TRBV2	TRBJ2-3	CASSEDTSTDTQYF
TRBV7-2	TRBJ1-5	CASSPSDSYNQPQHF
TRBV5-4	TRBJ2-1	CASSSPGQGTDEQFF
TRBV7-3	TRBJ2-3	CASSRRSGRDTQYF
TRBV11-3	TRBJ2-6	CASSEVSGANVLTF